The source of this TCR beta chain is a study of cytomegalovirus exposure and HLA in healthy donors. General study findings and limits: Using the classifier, cytomegalovirus status was reportedly diagnosed with high specificity and sensitivity. In a later analysis, most CMV-associated TCR beta chains appeared HLA-restricted.

The CDR3 loop spans 16 amino acids. Trimming shortened V by 0 bases and J by 1 base, and 11 bases separated the two germline ends. CDR1 is SGDLS, CDR2 YYNGEE, per germline. The PCR employed 60 Vbeta primers together with 13 Jbeta primers. Only in-frame clones appear in the TCRdb table, and some are missing; sequencing was by immunoSEQ multiplex PCR. The data hold approximately 140,000 clones, with over 60% observed a single time. Concerning this clone itself: No antigen is known for it. This specimen includes other DNA sequences encoding the same CDR3.

The sequenced sample was PBMCs. The TCR originated in a man in his forties in good health and CMV-seropositive. This chain links TRBV9 with TRBJ2-1; weak D call: TRBD2 (6 bases). CDR3 sequence: CASSVVGGISYNEQFF. CDR3 DNA: TGTGCCAGCAGCGTAGTGGGCGGGATTTCCTACAATGAGCAGTTCTTC.